The 30 T cell receptor beta chains reported below all come from one sample, sequenced in a study of blood T cell repertoires in COVID-19. Assay used: immunoSEQ multiplex PCR; TCRdb lists only in-frame clones, some missing. The sample includes 250,000 to 350,000 clones, around 90% seen only once; the top ten take about 2%. Input material: peripheral blood. The receptors stem from a man aged 18 to 35 with active or convalescent COVID-19.

This clone showed up just once. The gene calls are TRBV5-4 and TRBJ2-4, with 9 nucleotides matching TRBD1. Per the germline V gene, CDR1 is SGHNT and CDR2 is YYREEE (reference sequence). The V and J ends lost 1 base and 7 bases, in that order; junction bases with no gene match: 6. The CDR3 covers 15 residues. The CDR3 bases are TGTGCCAGCAGCTTGCAAACAGGGGGCTTTAACATTCAGTACTTC. Translating gives CASSLQTGGFNIQYF.

The gene calls are TRBV28 and TRBJ2-1; D is unresolved. The length of the CDR3 is 14 residues. Germline V gene lookup returns CDR1 MDHEN and CDR2 SYDVKM. Trimming shortened V by 2 bases and J by 3 bases, and 8 bases separated the two germline ends. The CDR3 DNA is TGTGCCAGCAGTTTACCCCTAAGCTACAATGAGCAGTTCTTC. Its protein product is CASSLPLSYNEQFF.

The chain carries TRBV6-2 or TRBV6-3 and TRBJ2-6; a weak D match, TRBD2 (6 bases). The CDR3 sequence is 18 residues long. Germline assignment: CDR1 MNHEY and CDR2 SVGEGT. Trimming cost V 2 bases and J 0 bases, with 14 bases left between them. In DNA form, the CDR3 reads TGTGCCAGCAGTTACGGGAGGCCGACACTCTCTGGGGCCAACGTCCTGACTTTC. This translates into CASSYGRPTLSGANVLTF.

J is TRBJ2-1 and V is TRBV29-1; TRBD2 matches at 11 bases. The CDR3 consists of 14 residues. Looked up from germline, CDR1 is SQVTM and CDR2 is ANQGSEA. With V trimmed by 4 bases and J by 3 bases, 2 bases remained unmatched. The CDR3 loop reads CSVVTSGDYNEQFF. The CDR3 bases are TGCAGCGTTGTGACTAGCGGGGACTACAATGAGCAGTTCTTC.

The V and J genes are TRBV28 and TRBJ2-3, with D tentatively TRBD2 (5 bases). The CDR3 extends over 16 amino acids. Looked up from germline, CDR1 is MDHEN and CDR2 is SYDVKM. V lost 6 bases and J lost 0, with 16 bases in between. This chain's CDR3 is CASRNLGKASTDTQYF. DNA of the CDR3: TGTGCCAGCAGGAATCTCGGGAAAGCTAGCACAGATACGCAGTATTTT. Drawing the rest from reference TRBV28 and TRBJ2-3, the complete variable domain is DVKVTQSSRYLVKRTGEKVFLECVQDMDHENMFWYRQDPGLGLRLIYFSYDVKMKEKGDIPEGYSVSREKKERFSLILESASTNQTSMYLCASRNLGKASTDTQYFGPGTRLTVL.

This clone was found a few times. V gene TRBV18 combines with J gene TRBJ2-7, with D possibly matching TRBD1 (6 bases). Looked up from germline, CDR1 is KGHSH and CDR2 is LQKENI. The CDR3 sequence is 17 residues long. Trimming cost V 5 bases and J 4 bases, with 24 bases left between them. The CDR3 region is CASSNGAGRGKGYEQYF. The CDR3 DNA is TGTGCCAGCTCAAACGGGGCCGGCAGGGGCAAGGGTTACGAGCAGTACTTC.

This rearrangement joins TRBV6-2 or TRBV6-3 to TRBJ2-1, with a tentative D call TRBD1 (6 bases). V shed 2 bases and J shed 9 bases, with 14 bases lying between them. CDR1 and CDR2 (germline): MNHEY, SVGEGT. This CDR3 region has 14 residues. Here the CDR3 reads CASSYHAEGVEQFF. CDR3 nucleotide sequence: TGTGCCAGCAGTTACCACGCAGAGGGGGTTGAGCAGTTCTTC.

The V call is TRBV6-5, the J call TRBJ1-6; D ambiguous. CDR3 length equals 10 residues. CDR1 is MNHEY, CDR2 SVGAGI, per germline. V gave up 10 bases and J gave up 7 bases, with 5 bases separating them. CDR3 nucleotides: TGTGCCAACGGGAATTCACCCCTCCACTTT. This gives the protein CANGNSPLHF.

This clone was detected only once. This chain connects TRBV7-6 to TRBJ2-7; 12 bases are shared with TRBD1. V lost 4 bases, J lost 0 bases, and 10 bases stayed unmatched. The CDR3 loop spans 18 amino acids. Germline CDR1 and CDR2: SGHVS and FNYEAQ. The chain's CDR3 is CASSSPGQGAHTSYEQYF. The CDR3 DNA reads TGTGCCAGCAGCTCACCGGGACAGGGGGCTCACACCTCCTACGAGCAGTACTTC.

The chain carries TRBV5-1 and TRBJ1-2, with D possibly TRBD1 on 6 matching bases. Trimming took 1 base from V and 8 from J, leaving 18 bases between them. There are 15 residues in the CDR3. The germline CDR1 and CDR2 sequences are SGHRS and YFSETQ. CDR3 DNA: TGCGCCAGCAGCTTGACCCCGGACAGTTTGACGGGCTACACCTTC. Translating gives CASSLTPDSLTGYTF.

This clone appeared a single time. The V and J genes are TRBV7-9 and TRBJ2-3, with D unclear. Germline CDR1 reads SEHNR; CDR2 reads FQNEAQ (reference sequence). The CDR3 consists of 14 residues. Trimming removed 5 bases from V and 6 bases from J, with 15 bases in between. The CDR3 protein is CASSATPVSDTQYF. CDR3 sequence (DNA): TGTGCCAGCAGCGCGACACCCGTCTCTGATACGCAGTATTTT.

The chain links TRBV7-9 to TRBJ1-1; 9 positions match TRBD1. The V and J ends lost 0 bases and 4 bases, in that order; junction bases with no gene match: 0. Germline V gene sequence: CDR1 SEHNR, CDR2 FQNEAQ (reference sequence). The length of the CDR3 is 14 residues. Written as DNA, the CDR3 is TGTGCCAGCAGCTTAGCGGACAGGGGCACTGAAGCTTTCTTT. This encodes CASSLADRGTEAFF.

The DNA for the CDR3 is TGTGCCAGCAGCCGTGGACTTACCTACGAGCAGTACTTC. This codes for CASSRGLTYEQYF. The chain carries TRBV5-5 and TRBJ2-7; the D gene is possibly TRBD2 (5 bases). The CDR3 length is 13 residues. Germline CDR1 reads SGHKS; CDR2 reads YYEKEE (reference sequence). Trimming stripped 4 bases from V and 2 bases from J, with 10 bases between.

The chain combines TRBV19 with TRBJ1-5; D call uncertain. The CDR3 has 14 amino acids. The germline CDR1 and CDR2 sequences are LNHDA and SQIVND (reference sequence). V dropped 3 bases and J dropped 5 bases, with 11 bases sitting between them. CDR3 nucleotide sequence: TGTGCCAGTAGTATTTCGGTAATAGATCAGCCCCAGCATTTT. As protein: CASSISVIDQPQHF. Full variable domain (remainder filled in from reference TRBV19 and TRBJ1-5): DGGITQSPKYLFRKEGQNVTLSCEQNLNHDAMYWYRQDPGQGLRLIYYSQIVNDFQKGDIAEGYSVSREKKESFPLTVTSAQKNPTAFYLCASSISVIDQPQHFGDGTRLSIL.

This clone was counted only a few times. The rearrangement uses TRBV4-1 and TRBJ2-7; 10 bases match TRBD2. This CDR3 region has 15 residues. Germline V lookup: CDR1 MGHRA, CDR2 YSYEKL. Trimming took 4 bases from V and 3 from J; bases not matched to a gene: 6. This CDR3 is CASSPTSGVYYEQYF. CDR3 nucleotide sequence: TGCGCCAGCAGCCCTACTAGCGGGGTGTACTACGAGCAGTACTTC.

The CDR3 DNA follows: TGTGCCAGCAGCCAGCAACAGGGGGCAACTGGCTACACCTTC. Its protein is CASSQQQGATGYTF. V is TRBV3-1 (or the pseudogene TRBV3-2) and J is TRBJ1-2; 9 bases fit TRBD1. Losses at the gene ends were 3 bases for V and 7 bases for J; bases not matched to a gene: 6. The germline V gene has CDR1 LGHDT and CDR2 YNNKEL (reference sequence). The CDR3 is 14 amino acids.

CDR3 bases: TGTGCCAGCAGCTATGCTCGGGGCTCTGGAAACACCATATATTTT. Encoded protein: CASSYARGSGNTIYF. The chain combines TRBV27 with TRBJ1-3; D unclear. This CDR3 has 15 amino acids. V lost 6 bases and J 0 bases, leaving 12 bases between the germline ends. Germline assignment: CDR1 MNHEY and CDR2 SMNVEV (reference sequence).

The genes are TRBV3-1 (or the pseudogene TRBV3-2) and TRBJ1-2; D unresolved. V was shortened by 3 bases and J by 6 bases, with 11 bases between the two germline ends. CDR1 and CDR2 from the germline V gene are LGHDT and YNNKEL (reference sequence). CDR3 length: 13 amino acids. The DNA of the CDR3 is TGTGCCAGCAGCCATCCACCCGGGGATGGCTACACCTTC. Its protein is CASSHPPGDGYTF.

Remarks on this clone: This same CDR3 is encoded by further DNA sequences in the sample. The J gene is TRBJ2-1, the V gene TRBV7-9; D might be TRBD2 (6 bases). CDR3 size: 15 residues. Germline-derived CDR1 and CDR2 are SEHNR and FQNEAQ (reference sequence). The V end lost 3 bases, the J end lost 0 bases, and 9 bases lay between the germline ends. The CDR3 coding sequence is TGTGCCAGCAGCTTGGACGGGAGCTCCTACAATGAGCAGTTCTTC. Amino acid sequence: CASSLDGSSYNEQFF.

Only one count was recorded for this clone. The rearrangement links TRBV19 to TRBJ1-4, with a tentative D call TRBD1 (6 bases). This CDR3 contains 15 residues. Trimming shortened V by 9 bases and J by 10 bases, and 24 bases separated the two germline ends. Germline lookup yields CDR1 LNHDA and CDR2 SQIVND (reference sequence). CDR3 residues: CASKEQGGLIGKLFF. The CDR3 nucleotides are TGTGCCAGCAAAGAACAGGGTGGTTTGATCGGAAAACTGTTTTTT.

The chain is built from TRBV7-8 and TRBJ1-3, with D tentatively TRBD1 (6 bases). The V gene lost 1 base and the J gene lost 0 bases, with 10 bases spanning the gap. CDR1 is SGHVS, CDR2 FQNEAQ, per germline. The CDR3 totals 16 residues. The CDR3 bases are TGTGCCAGCAGCTTAGGACAGGCACCCTCTGGAAACACCATATATTTT. This encodes CASSLGQAPSGNTIYF.

The chain couples TRBV15 to TRBJ2-1; D might be TRBD1 (5 bases). From germline, CDR1 is LNHNV and CDR2 YYDKDF (reference sequence). This CDR3 comprises 13 residues. V lost 1 base and J 9 bases, leaving 10 bases between the germline ends. CDR3 protein: CATSRGRAAEQFF. Written as DNA, the CDR3 is TGTGCCACCAGCAGAGGCAGGGCGGCTGAGCAGTTCTTC.

This chain links TRBV4-1 with TRBJ2-7, with 7 nucleotides matching TRBD1. The CDR3 runs 15 residues. V trimming: 0 bases; J trimming: 2 bases; junction bases outside the gene matches: 4. CDR1 is MGHRA and CDR2 is YSYEKL in the germline V gene. The CDR3 spells CASSQEQGPPYEQYF. The CDR3 DNA follows: TGCGCCAGCAGCCAAGAACAGGGGCCTCCCTACGAGCAGTACTTC.

The chain carries TRBV3-1 (or the pseudogene TRBV3-2) and TRBJ2-6; TRBD1 might be the D (6 bases). Per germline, CDR1 LGHDT and CDR2 YNNKEL (reference sequence). This CDR3 comprises 17 residues. The germline V and J ends were trimmed by 4 bases and 0 bases, with 13 bases remaining between them. The chain's CDR3 is CASSPGQFISGANVLTF. For the CDR3, the DNA is TGTGCCAGCAGCCCCGGACAGTTTATCTCTGGGGCCAACGTCCTGACTTTC.

The V gene is TRBV10-2, the J gene TRBJ1-1, with D perhaps TRBD1 (5 bases). Germline values: CDR1 WSHSY, CDR2 SAAADI. The CDR3 runs 12 residues. Deletions cut 5 bases from V and 1 base from J, with 5 bases between. The CDR3 is CASSTGNTEAFF. CDR3 in DNA: TGCGCCAGCAGTACAGGGAACACTGAAGCTTTCTTT.

The sample holds a few counts of this clone. The chain employs TRBV19 and TRBJ1-6; 8 positions agree with TRBD1. Germline V gives CDR1 LNHDA, CDR2 SQIVND (reference sequence). The CDR3 consists of 15 residues. J lost 7 bases, V lost 3 bases, and 5 bases had no gene match. The CDR3 DNA sequence: TGTGCCAGTAGTATGGAGGACAGGGTGAATTCACCCCTCCACTTT. This translates into CASSMEDRVNSPLHF. The full variable domain, with the rest looked up from reference TRBV19 and TRBJ1-6, is DGGITQSPKYLFRKEGQNVTLSCEQNLNHDAMYWYRQDPGQGLRLIYYSQIVNDFQKGDIAEGYSVSREKKESFPLTVTSAQKNPTAFYLCASSMEDRVNSPLHFGNGTRLTVT.

The V gene is TRBV6-1, the J gene TRBJ2-3, with D tentatively TRBD2 (5 bases). Germline CDR1 and CDR2: MNHNS and SASEGT. V dropped 3 bases and J dropped 6 bases, with 16 bases sitting between them. CDR3 length: 15 residues. The CDR3 reads CASSDPRRVIDTQYF. The CDR3 nucleotides read TGTGCCAGCAGTGATCCCAGGCGGGTCATTGATACGCAGTATTTT.

The V and J genes are TRBV6-2 or TRBV6-3 and TRBJ1-5; 9 positions match TRBD1. V lost 6 bases to trimming and J lost 5 bases; unmatched junction nucleotides: 8. The CDR3 is made up of 15 amino acids. Per the germline V gene, CDR1 is MNHEY and CDR2 is SVGEGT. DNA for the CDR3: TGTGCCAGCAGCCCAGGGGACAGGGACGATCAGCCCCAGCATTTT. Residues: CASSPGDRDDQPQHF.

This chain links TRBV5-1 with TRBJ2-4; possibly TRBD1 for D (6 bases). In germline, CDR1 is SGHRS, CDR2 YFSETQ. The length of the CDR3 is 14 residues. V was clipped by 0 bases and J by 7 bases, with 11 bases between them. CDR3: CASSLAGAGNIQYF. Here the CDR3 DNA reads TGCGCCAGCAGCTTGGCAGGGGCAGGGAACATTCAGTACTTC.

The chain couples TRBV4-1 to TRBJ1-1; TRBD1 agrees at 8 bases. Germline V lookup: CDR1 MGHRA, CDR2 YSYEKL. This CDR3 spans 17 amino acids. Germline trimming cut 1 base from V and 1 base from J; bases unmatched to any gene: 8. The CDR3 loop reads CASSQVPGQGANTEAFF. In nucleotides, the CDR3 is TGCGCCAGCAGCCAAGTTCCAGGACAGGGTGCGAACACTGAAGCTTTCTTT.